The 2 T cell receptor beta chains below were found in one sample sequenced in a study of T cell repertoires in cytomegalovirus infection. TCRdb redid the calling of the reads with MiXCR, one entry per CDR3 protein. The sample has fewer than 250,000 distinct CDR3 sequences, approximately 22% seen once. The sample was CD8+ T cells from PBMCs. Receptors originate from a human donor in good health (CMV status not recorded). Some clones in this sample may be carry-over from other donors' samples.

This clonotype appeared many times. This chain's CDR3 is CASSLRDTSREQFF. CDR3 DNA: TGTGCCAGCAGCTTAAGGGACACAAGTAGGGAGCAGTTCTTC. The V call is TRBV7-2, the J call TRBJ2-1; possibly TRBD1 for D (6 bases). Germline V gene lookup returns CDR1 SGHTA and CDR2 FQGNSA. This CDR3 is 14 amino acids long. V lost 2 bases and J lost 10, with 15 bases in between.

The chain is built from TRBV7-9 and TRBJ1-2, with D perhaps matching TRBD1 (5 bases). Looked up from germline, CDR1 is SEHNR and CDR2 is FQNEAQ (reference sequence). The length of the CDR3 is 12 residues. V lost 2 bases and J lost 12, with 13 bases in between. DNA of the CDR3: TGTGCCAGCAGCTTAAATCCCAGGGCAGACACCTTC. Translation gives CASSLNPRADTF.